The sequence of this T cell receptor (beta chain) was determined in a study of T-cell memory formation after mild COVID-19 (dated by TCRdb to the early 2020s). At the level of the whole study: Most TCR sequence clusters were specific to one of the two donors. T-cell clones expanding and contracting after mild COVID-19 in a couple of donors were tracked by longitudinal TCRalpha and TCRbeta repertoire sequencing. The cohort was made up of two young adult volunteers, one female and one male, who were previously healthy. What the authors observed across the whole study: Some responding clones were found in pre-infection memory, which suggests that pre-existing cross-reactive memory T cells took part in the SARS-CoV-2 response. Only a couple of mild cases were covered in the study, and larger cohorts including severe cases with pre-infection samples were considered necessary. Contracting CD4+ clones were found mainly in CM and EM memory subsets, while CD8+ clones were enriched in EMRA. The second-wave clones that peaked on day 37 were not confirmed to be SARS-CoV-2 specific. Clones that contracted from day 15 to 85 showed balanced CD4/CD8 phenotypes, whereas a second wave of clones that expanded from day 15 to 37 leaned towards CD4+.

V loses 2 bases of germline sequence and J loses 4 bases, and the interval between the two ends is 17 bases. The germline V gene sets CDR1 to SQVTM and CDR2 to ANQGSEA. From cysteine to phenylalanine, the CDR3 is 15 amino acids long. Only CDR3 DNA remains: 45 bases, in frame from the first base. Ficoll-Paque density gradient centrifugation was used to isolate PBMCs. The data were produced on an Illumina NovaSeq 6000. TCRalpha and TCRbeta cDNA libraries were constructed by 5'RACE with constant-segment primers, with sample barcodes and unique molecular identifiers being introduced. RNA was extracted from every sample with Trizol reagent. The libraries were amplified in two PCR steps, and the second step added a second sample barcode and Illumina TruSeq adapters. Sequencing of the libraries was done on an Illumina NovaSeq, producing 2 x 150 bp paired-end reads. Turning to the authors' computational methods: With migec v1.2.7, reads were demultiplexed and then collapsed into UMI-guided consensus sequences. Using mixcr v2.1.11, UMI consensuses were aligned to TRA and TRB V and J templates and then assembled into clonotypes. A clonotype was counted as expanded or contracted only if both edgeR and NoisET called the change significant, with noise models trained on biological replicates. edgeR calls used a false discovery rate-adjusted p below 0.01 and a log2 fold-change threshold of 1. PCA with hierarchical clustering of max-normalized trajectories of the 1000 most abundant clonotypes was used as exploratory dynamics analysis. Each responding clone was given a CD4 or CD8 phenotype based on the CD4+ and CD8+ repertoires, which had been sequenced separately. TCRdb trimmed the raw reads at Q25, called clones with MiXCR and kept productive beta chains. Each CDR3 protein gets just one entry, which takes the most common genes and DNA from the rows behind it. Clone size and V and J calls follow TCRdb, not the original study. The sample includes just under 150,000 distinct CDR3 sequences, with 19% observed a single time. The ten largest make up around 2.4% of the sample.

This clonotype was seen a few times. Its antigen is not yet known. Base qualities are not at hand, and no much larger clone is one base apart. The rearrangement joined TRBV29-1 to TRBJ2-5, with no D gene named confidently. This TCR was recovered from an adult woman who had mild COVID-19 (a few samples of this study predate the infection). The sample titles of this study are shuffled in the database, so cell type and time point are left out; the donor was told from shared clones. The sequenced sample consisted of PBMCs or a T cell subset sorted from them (not recorded which). The DNA sequence is as follows: TGCAGCGTTGAAAAGAACCAACTCATGGGAGAGACCCAGTACTTC. It translates to CSVEKNQLMGETQYF.